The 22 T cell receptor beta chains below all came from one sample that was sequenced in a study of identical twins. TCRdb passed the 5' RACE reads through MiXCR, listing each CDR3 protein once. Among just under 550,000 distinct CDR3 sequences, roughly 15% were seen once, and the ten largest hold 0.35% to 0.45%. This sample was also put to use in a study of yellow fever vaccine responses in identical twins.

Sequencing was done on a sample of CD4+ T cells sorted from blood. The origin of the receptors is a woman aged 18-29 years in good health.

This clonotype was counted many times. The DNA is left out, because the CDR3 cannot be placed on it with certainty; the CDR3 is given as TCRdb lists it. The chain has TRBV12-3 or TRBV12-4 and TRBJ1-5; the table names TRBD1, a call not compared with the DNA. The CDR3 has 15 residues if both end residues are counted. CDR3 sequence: CASSFGAGSNQPQHF.

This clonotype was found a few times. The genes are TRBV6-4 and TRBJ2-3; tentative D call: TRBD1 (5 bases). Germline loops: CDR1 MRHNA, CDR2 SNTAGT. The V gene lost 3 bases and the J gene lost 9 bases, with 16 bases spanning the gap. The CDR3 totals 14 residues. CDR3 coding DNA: TGTGCCAGCAGTGAACGCCTTAGGGGAACAACGCAGTATTTT. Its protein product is CASSERLRGTTQYF.

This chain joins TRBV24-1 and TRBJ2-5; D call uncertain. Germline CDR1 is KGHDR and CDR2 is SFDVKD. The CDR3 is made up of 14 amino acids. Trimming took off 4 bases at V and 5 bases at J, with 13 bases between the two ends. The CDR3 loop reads CATSDHKAAETQYF. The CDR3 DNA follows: TGTGCCACCAGTGACCATAAGGCGGCCGAGACCCAGTACTTC.

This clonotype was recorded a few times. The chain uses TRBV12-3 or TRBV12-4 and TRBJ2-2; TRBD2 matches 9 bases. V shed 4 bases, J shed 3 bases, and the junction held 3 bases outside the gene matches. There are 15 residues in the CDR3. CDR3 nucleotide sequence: TGTGCCAGCAGTTCCGCGGGAGGGTACACCGGGGAGCTGTTTTTT. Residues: CASSSAGGYTGELFF.

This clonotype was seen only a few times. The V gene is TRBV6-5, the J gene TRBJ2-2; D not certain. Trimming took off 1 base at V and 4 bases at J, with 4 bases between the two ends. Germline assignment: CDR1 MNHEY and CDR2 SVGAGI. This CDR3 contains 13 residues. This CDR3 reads CASSYFATGELFF. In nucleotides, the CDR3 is TGTGCCAGCAGTTACTTTGCCACCGGGGAGCTGTTTTTT.

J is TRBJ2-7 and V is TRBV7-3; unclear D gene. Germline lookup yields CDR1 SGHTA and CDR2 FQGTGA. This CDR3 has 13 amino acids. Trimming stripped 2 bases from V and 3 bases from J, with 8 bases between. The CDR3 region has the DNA TGTGCCAGCAGCTTAGATCTAGTCTACGAGCAGTACTTC. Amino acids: CASSLDLVYEQYF. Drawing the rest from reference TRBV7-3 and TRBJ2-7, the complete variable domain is GAGVSQTPSNKVTEKGKYVELRCDPISGHTALYWYRQSLGQGPEFLIYFQGTGAADDSGLPNDRFFAVRPEGSVSTLKIQRTERGDSAVYLCASSLDLVYEQYFGPGTRLTVT.

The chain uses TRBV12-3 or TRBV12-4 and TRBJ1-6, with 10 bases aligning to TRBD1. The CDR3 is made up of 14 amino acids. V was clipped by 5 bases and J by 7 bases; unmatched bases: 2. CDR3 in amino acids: CASSTGQGNSPLHF. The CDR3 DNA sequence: TGTGCCAGCAGTACGGGACAGGGGAATTCACCCCTCCACTTT.

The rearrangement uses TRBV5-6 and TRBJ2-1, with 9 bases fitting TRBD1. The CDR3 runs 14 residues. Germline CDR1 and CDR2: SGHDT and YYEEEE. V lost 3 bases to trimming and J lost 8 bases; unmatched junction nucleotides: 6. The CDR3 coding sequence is TGTGCCAGCAGCTCATGGACAGGGGCACATGAGCAGTTCTTC. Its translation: CASSSWTGAHEQFF.

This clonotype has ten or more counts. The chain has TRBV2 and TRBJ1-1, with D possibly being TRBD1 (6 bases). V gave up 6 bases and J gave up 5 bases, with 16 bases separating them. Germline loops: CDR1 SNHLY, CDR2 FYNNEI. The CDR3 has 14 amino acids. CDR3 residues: CASSGDSRGTEAFF. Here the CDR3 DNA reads TGTGCCAGCAGCGGTGACAGCAGGGGTACTGAAGCTTTCTTT.

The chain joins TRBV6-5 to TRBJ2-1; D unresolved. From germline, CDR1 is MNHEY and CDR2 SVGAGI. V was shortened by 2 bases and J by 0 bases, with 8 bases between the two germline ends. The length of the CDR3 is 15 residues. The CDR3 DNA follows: TGTGCCAGCAGTTACCGGTCGAGCTCCTACAATGAGCAGTTCTTC. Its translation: CASSYRSSSYNEQFF.

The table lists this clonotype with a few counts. The DNA for the CDR3 is TGCGCCAGCAGCTTGGCAGGTTCGGGAGGGAGTTTTCGCGGAGAGACCCAGTACTTC. Amino acids: CASSLAGSGGSFRGETQYF. The chain employs TRBV5-1 and TRBJ2-5; 8 bases match TRBD2. The CDR3 extends over 19 amino acids. With 0 bases clipped from V and 4 bases from J, the junction kept 17 bases outside the gene matches. The germline V gene encodes CDR1 SGHRS and CDR2 YFSETQ.

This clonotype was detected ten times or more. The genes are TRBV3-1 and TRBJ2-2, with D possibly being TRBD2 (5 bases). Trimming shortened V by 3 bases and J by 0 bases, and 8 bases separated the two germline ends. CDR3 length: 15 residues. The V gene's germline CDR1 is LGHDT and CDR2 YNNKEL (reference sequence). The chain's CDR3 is CASSQGVSNTGELFF. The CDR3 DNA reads TGTGCCAGCAGCCAGGGAGTTTCGAACACCGGGGAGCTGTTTTTT.

CDR3 sequence: CASSLGVGTSGIAKNIQYF. The CDR3 region has the DNA TGTGCCAGCAGCTTAGGTGTCGGGACTAGCGGAATAGCCAAAAACATTCAGTACTTC. The chain employs TRBV11-2 and TRBJ2-4, with 11 bases lining up with TRBD2. This CDR3 is built from 19 residues. The ends lost 1 base at V and 0 bases at J; junction bases unmatched: 8. Germline-derived CDR1 and CDR2 are SGHAT and FQNNGV.

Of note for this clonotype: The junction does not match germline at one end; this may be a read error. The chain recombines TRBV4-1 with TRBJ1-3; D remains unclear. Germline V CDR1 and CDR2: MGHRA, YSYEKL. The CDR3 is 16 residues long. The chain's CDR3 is CASSQERARSENTIYF. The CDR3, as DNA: TGCGCCAGCAGCCAAGAGCGAGCAAGGTCTGAAAACACCATATATTTT.

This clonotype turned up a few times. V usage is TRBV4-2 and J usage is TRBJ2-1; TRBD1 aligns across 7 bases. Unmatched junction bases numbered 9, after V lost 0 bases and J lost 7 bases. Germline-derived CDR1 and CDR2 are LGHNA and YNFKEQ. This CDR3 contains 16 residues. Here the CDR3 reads CASSQDPQGTVNEQFF. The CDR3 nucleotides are TGTGCCAGCAGCCAAGATCCACAGGGGACGGTTAATGAGCAGTTCTTC.

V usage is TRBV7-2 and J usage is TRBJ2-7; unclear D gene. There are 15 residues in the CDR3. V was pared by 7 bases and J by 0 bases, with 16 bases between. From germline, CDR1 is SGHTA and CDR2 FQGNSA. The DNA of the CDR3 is TGTGCCAGCACGATGGTGTATGGCAGCTCCTACGAGCAGTACTTC. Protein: CASTMVYGSSYEQYF. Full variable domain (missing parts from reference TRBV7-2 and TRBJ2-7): GAGVSQSPSNKVTEKGKDVELRCDPISGHTALYWYRQSLGQGLEFLIYFQGNSAPDKSGLPSDRFSAERTGGSVSTLTIQRTQQEDSAVYLCASTMVYGSSYEQYFGPGTRLTVT.

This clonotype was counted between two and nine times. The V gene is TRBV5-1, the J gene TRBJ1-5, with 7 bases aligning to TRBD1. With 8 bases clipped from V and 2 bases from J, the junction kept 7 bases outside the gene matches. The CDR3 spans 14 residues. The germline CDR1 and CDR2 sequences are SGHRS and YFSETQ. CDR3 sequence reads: CASKTGEGNQPQHF. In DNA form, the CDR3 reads TGCGCCAGTAAAACAGGGGAGGGCAATCAGCCCCAGCATTTT.

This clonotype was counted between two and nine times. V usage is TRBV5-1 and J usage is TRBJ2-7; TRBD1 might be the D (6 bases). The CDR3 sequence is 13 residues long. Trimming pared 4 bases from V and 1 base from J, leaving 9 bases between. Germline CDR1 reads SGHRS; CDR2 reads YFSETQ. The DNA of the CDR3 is TGCGCCAGCAGCCGGGACATTTCCTACGAGCAGTACTTC. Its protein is CASSRDISYEQYF.

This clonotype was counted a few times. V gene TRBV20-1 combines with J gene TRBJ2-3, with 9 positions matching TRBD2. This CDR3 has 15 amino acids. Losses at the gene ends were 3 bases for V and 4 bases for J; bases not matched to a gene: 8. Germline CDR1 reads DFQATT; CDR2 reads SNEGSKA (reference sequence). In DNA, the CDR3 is TGCAGTGCTAGTCCCGCTAGCGGGGCTTCAGATACGCAGTATTTT. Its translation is CSASPASGASDTQYF.

Here the CDR3 reads CASSKGGSSYEQYV. As DNA, the CDR3 is TGTGCCAGCAGTAAAGGGGGAAGCTCCTACGAGCAGTACGTC. The chain uses TRBV6-1 and TRBJ2-7; tentative D call: TRBD1 (6 bases). The CDR3 sequence is 14 residues long. The V end lost 5 bases, the J end lost 0 bases, and 11 bases lay between the germline ends. Germline V CDR1 and CDR2: MNHNS, SASEGT.

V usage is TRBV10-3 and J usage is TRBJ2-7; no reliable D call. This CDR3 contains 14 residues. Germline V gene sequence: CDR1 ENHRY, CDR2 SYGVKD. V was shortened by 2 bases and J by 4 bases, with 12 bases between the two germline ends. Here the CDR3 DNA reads TGTGCCATCAGTGAGGGGTTTGGTAGTTACGAGCAGTACGTC. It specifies CAISEGFGSYEQYV.

The chain's CDR3 is CASSYTWGQGQETQYF. CDR3 nucleotide sequence: TGTGCCAGCAGTTACACTTGGGGACAGGGGCAAGAGACCCAGTACTTC. V gene TRBV6-5 combines with J gene TRBJ2-5, with TRBD1 matching over 10 bases. Germline V gene data show CDR1 as MNHEY and CDR2 as SVGAGI. The CDR3 is 16 amino acids. The trim removed 2 bases at V and 2 bases at J, leaving 5 bases unmatched.